These T cell receptor beta chains were read from a single sample in a study of blood T cell repertoires in COVID-19. TCRdb's table, derived via immunoSEQ multiplex PCR, lists solely in-frame clones and lacks some. Of around 250,000 clones in the sample, 86% were seen once. Sequencing was done on a sample of peripheral blood. The receptors come from a man aged 80 or over with acute or convalescent COVID-19. The CDR3 runs from the conserved cysteine through the conserved F or W. Each record gives: J gene, clone size, V gene, D gene, CDR3 protein, CDR3 DNA. The D gene is left open where the match is weak. A clone size is listed for some rows: how often the clone was seen (once, few, many), or a class if it is expanded.

TRBJ1-5	-	TRBV7-9	TRBD1	CASSSDRGVQHF	TGTGCCAGCAGCTCCGACAGGGGCGTCCAGCATTTT
TRBJ2-7	few	TRBV12-3/TRBV12-4	-	CASSPGGYEQYF	TGTGCCAGCAGTCCCGGGGGCTACGAGCAGTACTTC
TRBJ1-3	-	TRBV5-1	TRBD1	CASSLDRGPGNTIYF	TGCGCCAGCAGCTTGGACAGGGGGCCGGGAAACACCATATATTTT
TRBJ1-2	-	TRBV7-9	TRBD1	CASSPPTGVNYGYTF	TGTGCCAGCAGCCCCCCTACAGGGGTGAACTATGGCTACACCTTC
TRBJ1-2	-	TRBV18	-	CASSPGEPYGYTF	TGTGCCAGCTCACCAGGGGAGCCCTATGGCTACACCTTC
TRBJ1-3	-	TRBV7-2	-	CASSLSDSRLASGNTIYF	TGTGCCAGCAGCTTGTCGGACAGTAGGCTTGCTAGTGGAAACACCATATATTTT
TRBJ2-2	-	TRBV24-1	TRBD1	CATSESQGYTGELFF	TGTGCCACCAGTGAGTCACAGGGGTACACCGGGGAGCTGTTTTTT
TRBJ2-2	-	TRBV3-1/TRBV3-2	-	CASSQNAQGTGELFF	TGTGCCAGCAGCCAGAATGCGCAGGGCACCGGGGAGCTGTTTTTT
TRBJ2-5	-	TRBV18	TRBD2	CASSPASGAQAQYF	TGTGCCAGCTCACCGGCTAGCGGGGCCCAGGCCCAGTACTTC
TRBJ1-2	few	TRBV6-5	TRBD1	CASRLGTGTGNGYTF	TGTGCCAGCAGGCTTGGCACCGGGACAGGGAACGGCTACACCTTC
TRBJ2-7	once	TRBV18	-	CASSPSRGTYEQYF	TGTGCCAGCTCACCCTCCAGGGGCACCTACGAGCAGTACTTC
TRBJ2-7	-	TRBV5-8	-	CASSNAKSGIPSSSYEQYF	TGTGCCAGCAGCAACGCGAAATCCGGGATACCCTCCAGCTCCTACGAGCAGTACTTC
TRBJ1-2	-	TRBV7-2	-	CASSWAQLYGYTF	TGTGCCAGCAGCTGGGCACAGTTGTATGGCTACACCTTC
TRBJ2-7	few	TRBV5-1	TRBD2	CASSRDLAGGREQYF	TGCGCCAGCAGCCGCGATCTAGCGGGAGGGCGGGAGCAGTACTTC
TRBJ1-1	few	TRBV28	-	CASSPTTRANTEAFF	TGTGCCAGCAGTCCGACGACCAGGGCGAACACTGAAGCTTTCTTT
TRBJ1-6	once	TRBV7-2	-	CASSLNRDNSPLHF	TGTGCCAGCAGCTTAAACAGGGACAATTCACCCCTCCACTTT
TRBJ1-4	-	TRBV28	-	CASSAQGLTNEKLFF	TGTGCCAGCAGTGCACAGGGATTGACTAATGAAAAACTGTTTTTT
TRBJ2-6	-	TRBV2	TRBD2	CASSTSSGRGTGANVLTF	TGTGCCAGCAGTACCAGCAGCGGGAGGGGCACTGGGGCCAACGTCCTGACTTTC
TRBJ2-2	once	TRBV7-8	TRBD1	CASSMLQGAGGELFF	TGTGCCAGCTCTATGTTACAGGGGGCCGGCGGGGAGCTGTTTTTT
TRBJ1-2	-	TRBV19	-	CASSITSGGYTF	TGTGCCAGTAGTATAACGTCCGGTGGCTACACCTTC
TRBJ2-1	-	TRBV3-1/TRBV3-2	-	CASSPSGVREHYNEQFF	TGTGCCAGCAGCCCCTCCGGGGTGAGGGAGCACTACAATGAGCAGTTCTTC
TRBJ1-5	-	TRBV6-2/TRBV6-3	-	CASSYSGNTGTLSNQPQHF	TGTGCCAGCAGTTACTCTGGAAATACAGGGACCCTTAGCAATCAGCCCCAGCATTTT
TRBJ1-1	-	TRBV19	-	CASRGLGAGIVNTEAFF	TGTGCCAGTAGGGGATTGGGTGCAGGGATAGTGAACACTGAAGCTTTCTTT
TRBJ2-2	few	TRBV4-2	-	CASSQDQASGELFF	TGTGCCAGCAGCCAAGATCAGGCGAGCGGGGAGCTGTTTTTT
TRBJ1-1	-	TRBV7-2	-	CASSAYSGVEAFF	TGTGCCAGCAGCGCCTATTCAGGGGTTGAAGCTTTCTTT
TRBJ1-4	-	TRBV16	-	CASSQLAFGEEKLFF	TGTGCCAGCAGCCAATTAGCTTTCGGGGAGGAAAAACTGTTTTTT
TRBJ1-4	-	TRBV7-2	-	CASSLNRDNPSEKLFF	TGTGCCAGCAGCTTAAATAGGGACAATCCCTCCGAAAAACTGTTTTTT
TRBJ2-1	-	TRBV6-2/TRBV6-3	-	CASSGRAGAPTTNYNEQFF	TGTGCCAGCAGTGGGCGCGCGGGGGCCCCCACCACGAACTACAATGAGCAGTTCTTC
TRBJ1-1	once	TRBV7-9	-	CASSLPTRGVEAFF	TGTGCCAGCAGCCTCCCCACCCGGGGGGTTGAAGCTTTCTTT
TRBJ1-5	-	TRBV28	TRBD1	CASSFTGGAEQPQHF	TGTGCCAGCAGTTTCACAGGGGGCGCGGAACAGCCCCAGCATTTT
TRBJ2-2	-	TRBV5-1	-	CASSTAGTPTGELFF	TGCGCCAGCAGCACCGCCGGGACACCCACCGGGGAGCTGTTTTTT
TRBJ2-3	-	TRBV7-2	-	CASSYNRGTQYF	TGTGCCAGCAGCTATAACCGCGGTACGCAGTATTTT
TRBJ2-1	-	TRBV11-2	TRBD2	CASSLGGGTSGEYEQFF	TGTGCCAGCAGCTTAGGGGGCGGGACTAGCGGGGAATATGAGCAGTTCTTC